This T cell receptor beta chain emerged from a study of PD-L1 blockade in urothelial cancer. Regarding time point: peripheral blood 6 weeks after treatment start. Sampling of each patient yielded between 1 and 8 specimens, collected pretreatment and on-treatment. The table came from immunoSEQ multiplex PCR; TCRdb's copy has only in-frame clones and leaves some out. Here the sample spans about 30,000 clones, about 89% being singletons. CDR1 SNHLY and CDR2 FYNNEI come from the germline V gene. This CDR3 region has 15 residues. V dropped 0 bases and J dropped 4 bases, with 10 bases sitting between them. This clone was recorded only once.

This TCR came from a man older than 75 with urothelial cancer. The material sequenced was PBMCs, taken around atezolizumab (anti-PD-L1) treatment. V gene TRBV2 combines with J gene TRBJ2-1; D call uncertain. The DNA of the CDR3 is TGTGCCAGCAGTGAAGCGCTTCCTAGTTACAATGAGCAGTTCTTC. This sequence encodes CASSEALPSYNEQFF.